What follows is one T cell receptor beta chain and its context. Its antigen remains undetermined. Base qualities are not at hand, and no much larger clone is one base apart. The cohort consisted of approximately 670 healthy bone marrow donors. Cohort members were all nominally healthy when sampled, although unrecorded immune exposures were likely present. The donor tested CMV seropositive, placing the donor among the approximately 290 seropositive members of the cohort. Each donor provided a peripheral blood sample, and peripheral blood mononuclear cells were used for TCR beta sequencing. The Qiagen DNeasy Blood Extraction Kit was used to extract genomic DNA from the blood cell samples. Taken from cysteine to phenylalanine, the CDR3 has 12 residues. Kept here is only the CDR3 DNA, which spans 36 bases and is read in frame from base 1. V ends up 5 bases short and J 5 bases short, with an unmatched junction base count of 5. Reading the germline V gene (reference sequence) gives CDR1 GTSNPN and CDR2 SVGIG.

The library relied on the immunoSEQ multiplex PCR assay. A mixture of 60 forward primers for TCR Vbeta segments and 13 reverse primers for TCR Jbeta segments was used in the multiplex PCR. The CDR3 region of rearranged TCR beta genes was amplified from genomic DNA by a multiplex PCR assay. Amplified TCR beta libraries were sequenced as 87-base-pair reads on the Illumina HiSeq System. Concerning the study's data processing: A later analysis tallied 70 million to 100 million unique TCR beta chains across the 640 or so repertoires, and some 10 million of those chains were shared by two or more donors. A nearest-neighbor algorithm error-corrected the raw reads and collapsed the reads into unique sequences, merging closely related sequences to remove PCR and sequencing errors. Alignment of CDR3 sequences to IMGT reference sequences was used to assign V, D and J gene segments. For a sequence to be retained, at least a six-nucleotide match to both a V gene segment and a J gene segment was required. A rearrangement counted as productive if the CDR3 had no stop codons and remained in frame with V and J, and every other rearrangement counted as non-productive. CDR3 was defined by IMGT convention, running from the second conserved V-encoded cysteine to the conserved J-encoded phenylalanine. In an earlier analysis of 500 to 650 of the donors, sequences lacking an unambiguous match to a single V gene segment were excluded. An earlier analysis of a few hundred of the donors classified V segments as functional when productive rearrangements were above 56.7% and as segregating when the standard deviation between donors was above 5%. A statistical classification framework was developed to diagnose cytomegalovirus status using the catalog of TCR beta chain sequences. A later analysis assigned V and J genes by comparing TCR nucleotide sequences with IMGT/GENE-DB human TR gene sequences. In a later analysis, CDR3 sequences and most-parsimonious VDJ recombination scenarios were assigned using the TCRdist pipeline. A later analysis defined each TCR beta chain by its CDR3 amino acid sequence plus V-gene family, and excluded reads lacking a unique V-gene family. To address suspected cross-contamination and a sequencing artifact, a later analysis removed over 500 highly shared, low-generation-probability nucleotide sequences. For each public chain, a later analysis derived a clonal expansion index from normalized ranks of inferred template counts within each repertoire. In a later analysis, generation probabilities were computed with a VDJ recombination model fitted to out-of-frame rearrangements, and the resulting probabilities were checked against IGoR. A later analysis scored TCR-TCR, TCR-HLA and TCR-CMV co-occurrence with hypergeometric tests, applying a repertoire-size bias correction to TCR pairs. In a later analysis, false discovery rates were estimated by permuting HLA or CMV assignments 20 times. In a later analysis, co-occurring TCRs were grouped with DBSCAN, and TCRdist sequence similarity was added when clustering was performed within HLA-allele-positive subsets. Repertoires with fewer than 30,000 or more than 120,000 public chains, plus five repertoires with anomalous nucleotide sharing, were excluded from co-occurrence clustering. The immuneACCESS repertoire file appears here via TCRdb, limited to in-frame rearrangements. These files lack a portion of the clones; in checked studies, under half of the deficit traces to unresolved V genes, and the cause of the others is not known. V, J and clone size are taken as reported in that table, and D and trimming were inferred from the DNA itself. Here the sample has around 150,000 clones; 75% to 90% occur a single time. 6.3% of the sample lies in the top ten.

This specimen comes from a study of cytomegalovirus exposure and HLA in healthy donors (dated by TCRdb to the late 2010s). Study-wide context: In an earlier analysis of 550 to 750 of the donors, around 300 Gb of sequence data and some 120 million unique TCR beta sequences from 150 million to 200 million T cells were reported. In addition to the first cohort of approximately 670 subjects, a separate validation cohort of 120 different subjects was used. A later genetic analysis took genome-wide SNP genotypes for 398 of the 666 donors and used that subset as a discovery cohort. On average, over 200,000 unique TCR beta nucleotide sequences were sequenced per donor among some 430 genotyped donors of the cohort, with 15% to 20% of those sequences being non-productive. Every discovery cohort repertoire had been produced on one sequencing platform. A later analysis re-analyzed previously published TCR beta repertoires from about 730 donors and added high-resolution HLA genotyping to study TCR occurrence patterns. About five DR-DQ haplotypes were handled as single units for association and clustering because linkage in the cohort was strong. The genetic ancestry cluster associated with self-reported Caucasian donors included 65% to 90% of the approximately 400 genotyped donors. Approximately 300 gigabases of sequencing data and about 92 million unique TCR sequences made up an early release that covered roughly 670 HLA-typed donors. To decide whether each TCR beta V gene segment behaved as functional or pseudogenic, an earlier analysis of some 570 of the donors relied on high-throughput TCR beta sequencing. Rather than drawing on any new phenotypic data, the later analysis identified candidate immune exposures from TCR beta sequences and the way those sequences occurred across donors. The study aimed to test whether cataloging public T cell receptors could reveal signatures of past pathogen exposure. Donor age, sex, ethnicity and CMV serostatus were collected together with the repertoire data. Both class I and class II loci were covered by HLA typing, at four-digit resolution. Using immunosequencing, the study profiled T cell repertoires from around 670 subjects and related those repertoires to cytomegalovirus serostatus. Typing coverage varied by locus: roughly 629-630 donors for A, B, C, DRB1 and DQB1; some 520 for DQA1; nearly 610 for DPA1; 450 to 480 for DPB1. The study combined high-throughput TCR immunosequencing, statistical association of individual TCRs with disease status, and machine learning to predict cytomegalovirus infection status. Beyond this particular receptor, the publication reports: A later genetic analysis associated a missense DCLRE1C variant with V-gene and J-gene trimming of TCR beta chains, and an independent cohort replicated the association. The study gave a list of 150 to 200 TCR beta chains associated with cytomegalovirus. Because counts were too low, around 18 rarely observed V segments, including chromosome 9 orphons, were left out of the earlier analysis of about 500 of the donors. Immune exposure information for the cohort was limited to CMV serostatus. Because some donors lacked HLA typing at each locus, the association tests relied only on the typed subset. In a later genetic analysis, fewer N-insertions in productive TCRs were reported among donors in an Asian-associated ancestry cluster than the approximately 710-donor mean. Three of the identified cytomegalovirus-associated TCR beta chains were confirmed in vitro to be specific for cytomegalovirus antigens. It was suggested by the authors that the approach could potentially be generalized to other disease states and immunological phenotypes. Roughly uniform sequencing depth across donors was assumed in presence/absence analyses, although this assumption may not hold. Several of the top co-occurrence clusters appeared to be linked to parvovirus B19, influenza, CMV and Epstein-Barr virus, according to a later analysis. Cytomegalovirus status was reported to be diagnosed by the classifier with high specificity and sensitivity in both the original and validation cohorts. Most TCR sequences were observed very rarely across donors, whereas some public TCRs were present in many individuals. An earlier analysis of some 590 of the donors showed that most TCR beta V segments appeared in productive rearrangements either about 87% or about 30% of the time, which broadly matched IMGT annotations. According to a later analysis, TCR association rates differed among HLA loci, with DRB1 alleles showing the most associated TCRs and HLA-C alleles showing the fewest. Only TCR beta chains were sequenced in this cohort, and the absence of alpha or paired-chain data limited detectable features. Most CMV-associated TCR beta chains appeared to be HLA-restricted in a later analysis, and the HLA associations seemed to be driven largely by CMV exposure. Linkage disequilibrium might explain the correlated functional status among segregating V segments, but an unknown experimental factor could not be excluded. Some IMGT-functional V segments, including TRBV6-2 and TRBV6-3, could not be told apart with the 87-base-pair reads, so those segments were excluded. A cluster of highly shared sequence variants was judged likely to be a technical artifact of the sequencing pipeline. Specific HLA alleles were associated with about 17,000 TCR beta sequences at a false discovery rate of 0.05 in a later analysis. In a later analysis, HLA-associated TCR beta chains were found to be more clonally expanded and to have lower generation probabilities than equally common non-associated chains. Strong co-occurrence of HLA alleles, especially DR and DQ, made assigning TCR associations to individual alleles difficult. A further reported finding was that TCR beta sequences accurately predicted the HLA-A and HLA-B alleles for most subjects in the first cohort.

The sequence came from a male donor in good health and CMV-seropositive. This receptor chain uses TRBV30 and TRBJ2-5, and 7 junction bases match TRBD1. Source material: PBMCs. The CDR3 loop reads CAWSDREETQYF. At the DNA level, the sequence is TGTGCCTGGTCCGACAGGGAGGAGACCCAGTACTTC.